This T cell receptor beta chain originates from a study of T cells after yellow fever vaccination. Whole-study context: Each low-cell-number fraction was prepared by means of SMART-Seq v4 Ultra Low Input.

This clonotype has a handful of counts. What it binds is not known. General study findings and limits: When the response was secondary, it was weaker but reached its peak faster, day 5 versus 15. Contaminating bulk clonotypes could be abundant in FACS-sorted repertoires.

CDR1 DFQATT and CDR2 SNEGSKA come from the germline V gene (reference sequence). The CDR3 has 15 amino acids. The ends were cut back, 6 bases at V and 6 bases at J, with 21 bases in the middle. One entry per CDR3 protein results from TCRdb running MiXCR on the 5' RACE reads. The sample has fewer than 450,000 distinct CDR3 sequences; under 5% are singletons. The material sequenced was PBMCs, taken 5 days after the yellow fever booster vaccination. V usage is TRBV20-1 and J usage is TRBJ2-1; D may be TRBD1 or TRBD2 (5 bases each). The TCR comes from a man in his late teens or twenties who received the YFV17D yellow fever vaccine. CDR3 bases: TGCAGTGCCCCAACCCCTCCTCGGGGCCCCAATGAGCAGTTCTTC. Its protein is CSAPTPPRGPNEQFF.